Each of the 8 T cell receptor beta chains below was sequenced from the same sample in a study of CXCR3-negative and CXCR3-positive naive CD8 T cells. Regarding the study as a whole: CXCR3-expressing naive cells carried TRB CDR3s more hydrophobic than those of CXCR3-negative naive cells.

cDNA libraries for TRB were generated by 5' RACE incorporating UMI labels. From the 5' RACE reads, TCRdb lists one entry per CDR3 protein and no DNA. This sample's clone table lists around 7,000 distinct CDR3 sequences. No antigen has been identified for these receptors. The sequenced sample consisted of naive CXCR3+ CD8+ T cells from blood. Subset: CD45RO-CCR7+CD27+CD95- naive CD8+ T cells expressing CXCR3 (TNR3+). These receptors came from a human donor in good health. Some clones in this sample may be carry-over from other donors' samples.

The CDR3 is CSGQASGANVLTF. The V gene is TRBV29-1, the J gene TRBJ2-6; the TCRdb D gene call, TRBD1, has no DNA to confirm it. Per the germline V gene, CDR1 is SQVTM and CDR2 is ANQGSEA. This CDR3 region has 13 residues.

This clonotype shows up as medium-sized by frequency. The chain combines TRBV29-1 with TRBJ2-7. The CDR3 has 12 residues. In germline, CDR1 is SQVTM, CDR2 ANQGSEA. This chain's CDR3 is CSVRTAPYEQYF.

The V gene is TRBV4-1, the J gene TRBJ2-7; TCRdb designates TRBD2, a call that cannot be tested without DNA. The CDR3 contains 14 residues. Germline CDR1 and CDR2: MGHRA and YSYEKL. CDR3 residues: CASSRLAGDYEQYF.

The V gene is TRBV27, the J gene TRBJ1-6. The CDR3 extends over 16 amino acids. The germline gives CDR1 MNHEY, CDR2 SMNVEV (reference sequence). The CDR3 here is CASSLLLRGAGSPLHF.

This clonotype is deemed medium-sized by its frequency. The genes are TRBV1 and TRBJ1-2; TCRdb indicates TRBD1, and absent DNA this call remains unverified. TRBV1 is labeled a pseudogene. The CDR3 totals 16 residues. The CDR3 here is CTSSQFRGTPQRGYTF.

This clonotype is identified as medium-sized (0.01 to 0.1%) from frequency. V and J are TRBV7-3 and TRBJ1-1; TCRdb's D gene call, TRBD1, goes unchecked for lack of DNA. This CDR3 comprises 17 residues. Germline CDR1 reads SGHTA; CDR2 reads FQGTGA. The CDR3 region is CASSQYGGQGLNTEAFF.

The chain combines TRBV15 with TRBJ1-6. Germline loops: CDR1 LNHNV, CDR2 YYDKDF (reference sequence). CDR3 length: 16 amino acids. The CDR3 here is CATSRGSGRIDSPLHF.

This clonotype is labeled medium-sized (0.01 to 0.1%) based on frequency. The J gene is TRBJ1-5, the V gene TRBV29-1; the D call from TCRdb, TRBD1, cannot be confirmed without DNA. The CDR3 spans 14 residues. The germline CDR1 and CDR2 sequences are SQVTM and ANQGSEA. The CDR3 protein is CSVVEDRLNQPQHF.